This T cell receptor (beta chain) was captured in a study of technical replicates of blood from several donors. The CDR3 length is 13 residues. V shed 2 bases and J shed 4 bases, with 9 bases lying between them. Germline values: CDR1 GTSNPN, CDR2 SVGIG (reference sequence). Profiling relied on immunoSEQ multiplex PCR, and the TCRdb table lists in-frame clones only, not all of them. The table records around 70,000 clones, roughly 96% of them present only once. The TCR comes from a human donor in good health. This chain links TRBV30 with TRBJ1-3; D unresolved. Sequenced sample: T cells isolated from PBMCs. The CDR3 nucleotides are TGTGCCTGGAGTCAGTCAGTAGGAAACACCATATATTTT. This sequence encodes CAWSQSVGNTIYF.